A single sample is the source of the 18 T cell receptor beta chains below, sequenced in a study of blood T cell repertoires in COVID-19. TCRdb's table, derived via immunoSEQ multiplex PCR, lists solely in-frame clones and lacks some. There are roughly 240,000 clones in the sample; about 82% occur only once, and around 5.5% lies in the top ten. The specimen sequenced was peripheral blood. Source of these receptors: a man aged 50 or older with COVID-19, enrolled during active disease.

This clone was observed once. The rearrangement links TRBV28 to TRBJ2-7, with D perhaps matching TRBD1 (5 bases). In germline, CDR1 is MDHEN, CDR2 SYDVKM. V lost 0 bases to trimming and J lost 2 bases, with 8 bases between them. CDR3 length: 14 amino acids. CDR3 sequence (DNA): TGTGCCAGCAGTTTATGGCAGGGTACCTACGAGCAGTACTTC. Its translation is CASSLWQGTYEQYF.

J is TRBJ1-1 and V is TRBV5-1, with D unresolved. Trimming stripped 6 bases from V and 5 bases from J, with 14 bases between. The CDR3 covers 13 residues. CDR1 is SGHRS and CDR2 is YFSETQ in the germline V gene. Here the CDR3 DNA reads TGCGCCAGCACCCCTCGGGGAGGAACTGAAGCTTTCTTT. Translation: CASTPRGGTEAFF.

Concerning this clone itself: At one boundary the junction diverges from the germline segment, which might be a read error. The V call is TRBV7-6, the J call TRBJ2-7, with TRBD2 matching over 10 bases. The CDR3 length is 11 residues. The germline gives CDR1 SGHVS, CDR2 FNYEAQ. The CDR3 DNA sequence: TGTGCCAGCAGCTCTAGCGGGGGACAAGTATTC. Protein sequence: CASSSSGGQVF.

The chain combines TRBV7-9 with TRBJ2-1, with 8 bases identical to TRBD1. This CDR3 has 15 amino acids. After removal of 1 base from V and 7 bases from J, the junction contained 6 bases not matched to a gene. Germline assignment: CDR1 SEHNR and CDR2 FQNEAQ (reference sequence). The CDR3: CASSLDGTGPNEQFF. CDR3 sequence (DNA): TGTGCCAGCAGCTTAGATGGGACAGGACCTAATGAGCAGTTCTTC.

V gene TRBV5-1 combines with J gene TRBJ1-3, with a possible D match to TRBD1 (5 bases). Germline values: CDR1 SGHRS, CDR2 YFSETQ. This CDR3 has 15 residues. V was cut by 2 bases and J by 0 bases, with 9 bases left in between. This chain's CDR3 is CASSFDSYSGNTIYF. The CDR3, as DNA: TGCGCCAGCAGCTTCGACAGCTACTCTGGAAACACCATATATTTT.

In this sample, this clone turned up a few times. V gene TRBV29-1 combines with J gene TRBJ2-7, with D tentatively TRBD1 (5 bases). Germline CDR1 is SQVTM and CDR2 is ANQGSEA. The CDR3 runs to 12 residues. The ends were cut back, 7 bases at V and 6 bases at J, with 16 bases in the middle. The CDR3 coding sequence is TGCAGCGGAGGAGTTCAGGGTGGCGAGCAGTACTTC. Translation: CSGGVQGGEQYF.

The table lists this clone with a count of one. The chain links TRBV6-5 to TRBJ1-2; no clear D gene. This CDR3 has 11 amino acids. Germline loops: CDR1 MNHEY, CDR2 SVGAGI. V lost 8 bases, J lost 2 bases, and 6 bases lay in between. The CDR3 DNA follows: TGTGCCAGCTACCAGAACTATGGCTACACCTTC. Translation: CASYQNYGYTF.

The chain carries TRBV6-5 and TRBJ2-1; 7 nucleotides match TRBD2. The CDR3 extends over 12 amino acids. Per germline, CDR1 MNHEY and CDR2 SVGAGI. Germline trimming cut 7 bases from V and 4 bases from J; bases unmatched to any gene: 1. The CDR3 region is CASTGGYNEQFF. Here the CDR3 DNA reads TGTGCCAGCACGGGGGGATACAATGAGCAGTTCTTC.

The chain joins TRBV10-3 to TRBJ2-3; 11 bases match TRBD2. CDR3 length: 16 amino acids. The germline V gene encodes CDR1 ENHRY and CDR2 SYGVKD. The V gene end was trimmed by 0 bases and the J gene end by 4 bases; junction bases not matched to a gene: 3. The CDR3 DNA sequence: TGTGCCATCAGTGAGTCGATAGCGGGGGGGTCAGATACGCAGTATTTT. It codes for CAISESIAGGSDTQYF.

The V and J genes are TRBV15 and TRBJ1-1; D remains ambiguous. The CDR3 loop spans 12 amino acids. Germline V gene lookup returns CDR1 LNHNV and CDR2 YYDKDF (reference sequence). The ends were cut back, 1 base at V and 13 bases at J, with 13 bases in the middle. The CDR3 DNA sequence: TGTGCCACCAGCAGAGGGGTGGCGAGCGGTTTCTTT. Its translation is CATSRGVASGFF.

There are a few counts of this clone. The chain uses TRBV24-1 and TRBJ2-1; TRBD1 matches at 12 bases. The V and J ends lost 5 bases and 8 bases, in that order; junction bases with no gene match: 3. Germline values: CDR1 KGHDR, CDR2 SFDVKD. There are 14 residues in the CDR3. The CDR3 DNA follows: TGTGCCACCAGTGTGGGACAGGGGGCCGATGAGCAGTTCTTC. Encoded protein: CATSVGQGADEQFF.

The gene calls are TRBV6-5 and TRBJ2-1; 13 bases line up with TRBD2. J gave up 8 bases and V 1 base, and 2 bases lay outside the gene matches. The CDR3 has 15 residues. Germline V lookup: CDR1 MNHEY, CDR2 SVGAGI. For the CDR3, the DNA is TGTGCCAGCAGTTACTGGACTAGCGGGGGTGATGAGCAGTTCTTC. Residues: CASSYWTSGGDEQFF.

In this sample, this clone turned up a few times. The J gene is TRBJ2-2, the V gene TRBV18; TRBD1 might be the D (5 bases). Germline V gene data show CDR1 as KGHSH and CDR2 as LQKENI. Trimming cost V 3 bases and J 1 base, with 15 bases left between them. The CDR3 extends over 17 amino acids. The DNA of the CDR3 is TGTGCCAGCTCACCTGTGGGGCCAAGGGGGAACACCGGGGAGCTGTTTTTT. Translating gives CASSPVGPRGNTGELFF.

The chain links TRBV18 to TRBJ1-1; 9 positions match TRBD1. After removal of 0 bases from V and 7 bases from J, the junction contained 6 bases not matched to a gene. Germline CDR1 reads KGHSH; CDR2 reads LQKENI. The CDR3 is made up of 15 amino acids. CDR3 in amino acids: CASSPPGTGRGEAFF. DNA of the CDR3: TGTGCCAGCTCACCACCGGGGACAGGGCGGGGTGAAGCTTTCTTT. The variable domain in full, completed from reference TRBV18 and TRBJ1-1, reads NAGVMQNPRHLVRRRGQEARLRCSPMKGHSHVYWYRQLPEEGLKFMVYLQKENIIDESGMPKERFSAEFPKEGPSILRIQQVVRGDSAAYFCASSPPGTGRGEAFFGQGTRLTVV.

The gene calls are TRBV15 and TRBJ2-6; no definite D call. CDR1 LNHNV and CDR2 YYDKDF come from the germline V gene (reference sequence). The CDR3 loop spans 13 amino acids. Trimming removed 1 base at V and 11 bases at J, with 9 bases between. As DNA, the CDR3 is TGTGCCACCAGCAGAGGTCGTGTCGACGTCCTGACTTTC. Translation: CATSRGRVDVLTF.

V is TRBV30 and J is TRBJ1-5; D unresolved. The CDR3 is made up of 13 amino acids. V shed 0 bases and J shed 1 base, with 4 bases lying between them. From germline, CDR1 is GTSNPN and CDR2 SVGIG (reference sequence). The CDR3 coding sequence is TGTGCCTGGAGTGTACAGAGCAATCAGCCCCAGCATTTT. This translates into CAWSVQSNQPQHF.

This chain connects TRBV4-1 to TRBJ2-7, with D possibly TRBD1 on 5 matching bases. The CDR3 is 14 residues long. Germline V gene lookup returns CDR1 MGHRA and CDR2 YSYEKL. V gave up 0 bases and J gave up 2 bases, with 8 bases separating them. The CDR3 nucleotides read TGCGCCAGCAGCCAAGATTGGGGCCCCTACGAGCAGTACTTC. Residues: CASSQDWGPYEQYF.

The chain uses TRBV23-1 and TRBJ1-1; possibly TRBD1 for D (6 bases). TRBV23-1 is an ORF, with its function uncertain. V lost 3 bases to trimming and J lost 0 bases, with 14 bases between them. The CDR3 runs to 16 residues. The CDR3 loop is CASSQVSQGMNTEAFF. The DNA for the CDR3 is TGCGCCAGCAGTCAGGTCTCACAGGGCATGAACACTGAAGCTTTCTTT.